This T cell receptor beta chain was identified during a study of T cells in Graves' hyperthyroidism and ophthalmopathy. Whole-study results and caveats: Most clonotypes expanded in the thyroid (above 0.001) were also present in blood.

The CDR3 is made up of 16 amino acids. V shed 6 bases, J shed 2 bases, and the junction held 9 bases outside the gene matches. Amplification of TCR beta CDR3 regions was performed using RNA transcripts as template. During a first-round RT-PCR of the TCR CDR3, the HTBI primer set was used. TCRdb re-analysed the multiplex PCR reads in MiXCR, keeping a single row per CDR3 protein. The sample yields more than 500,000 distinct CDR3 sequences, approximately 44% seen once. With respect to this clonotype: Its antigen is still unknown.

The chain links TRBV12-3 or TRBV12-4 to TRBJ1-2; TRBD1 matches 10 bases. Specimen: peripheral blood or thyroid tissue (not recorded which). This TCR came from an adult woman with Graves' disease, either hyperthyroidism or ophthalmopathy (not recorded which). The CDR3 is CASSGSRDRGNYGYTF. CDR3 in DNA: TGTGCCAGCAGCGGATCCCGGGACAGGGGCAACTATGGCTACACCTTC.